The clone carrying this TCR beta chain was counted only a few times. Its matching antigen is unknown. This entry belongs to a study of blood T cells in healthy people across ages. Study findings and constraints: Higher diversity and more naive CD4+ cells were features of long-lived donors, compared to aged donors.

CDR1 is DFQATT, CDR2 SNEGSKA, per germline (reference sequence). The CDR3 loop spans 13 amino acids. Trimming removed 0 bases at V and 5 bases at J, with 10 bases between. Next came a second PCR, run for about 6 to 11 cycles, which used a sample-barcoded 5' primer along with a J-beta primer mix. From the 5' RACE reads, TCRdb called clonotypes with MiXCR, one entry per CDR3 protein. In the table there are about 1.8 million distinct CDR3 sequences, less than 50% of which are singletons. The rearrangement links TRBV20-1 to TRBJ2-5; no reliable D call. Material for sequencing was blood. This receptor was identified in a woman in her thirties or forties in good health. CDR3 sequence: CSARDPTGETQYF. For the CDR3, the DNA is TGCAGTGCTAGAGACCCGACTGGGGAGACCCAGTACTTC.